This T cell receptor (beta chain) was captured by sequencing in a study of blood T cell repertoires in COVID-19. CDR1 and CDR2 from the germline V gene are LGHDT and YNNKEL (reference sequence). V shed 4 bases and J 5 bases; nucleotides not matched to a gene: 5. The CDR3 is 14 residues long. Profiling relied on immunoSEQ multiplex PCR, and the TCRdb table lists in-frame clones only, not all of them. This sample has 200,000 to 300,000 clones; more than 70% occur once, and the top ten carry over 9%. This sequence was found in a man older than 75 with acute or convalescent COVID-19. The chain has TRBV3-1 (or the pseudogene TRBV3-2) and TRBJ2-5; 9 bases align to TRBD2. The sample taken for sequencing was peripheral blood. CDR3 in amino acids: CASSLSGGLETQYF. In DNA, the CDR3 is TGTGCCAGCAGCCTTAGCGGGGGTCTGGAGACCCAGTACTTC.